This T cell receptor beta chain originates from a study of T cell responses to AZD1222 COVID-19 vaccine. The study's findings and limits: Vaccine-associated CD4 TCRs ranged over spike, dominating at 160-218 and 743-854. None of the repertoires were sampled until the peak T cell response had passed.

On this clone: Its antigen is not identified.

Profiling relied on immunoSEQ multiplex PCR, and the TCRdb table lists in-frame clones only, not all of them. This sample has 92,000 or so clones, with 85% to 90% found just once. Sequencing was performed on peripheral blood, taken on day 0 of AZD1222 vaccination. This receptor was identified in an adult in good health.

The CDR3 region is CSARPGGEQYF. The CDR3 DNA sequence: TGCAGTGCTAGACCAGGCGGTGAGCAGTACTTC. V is TRBV20-1 and J is TRBJ2-7; D is ambiguous. The CDR3 contains 11 residues. Trimming stripped 2 bases from V and 7 bases from J, with 9 bases between. The germline V gene encodes CDR1 DFQATT and CDR2 SNEGSKA (reference sequence).